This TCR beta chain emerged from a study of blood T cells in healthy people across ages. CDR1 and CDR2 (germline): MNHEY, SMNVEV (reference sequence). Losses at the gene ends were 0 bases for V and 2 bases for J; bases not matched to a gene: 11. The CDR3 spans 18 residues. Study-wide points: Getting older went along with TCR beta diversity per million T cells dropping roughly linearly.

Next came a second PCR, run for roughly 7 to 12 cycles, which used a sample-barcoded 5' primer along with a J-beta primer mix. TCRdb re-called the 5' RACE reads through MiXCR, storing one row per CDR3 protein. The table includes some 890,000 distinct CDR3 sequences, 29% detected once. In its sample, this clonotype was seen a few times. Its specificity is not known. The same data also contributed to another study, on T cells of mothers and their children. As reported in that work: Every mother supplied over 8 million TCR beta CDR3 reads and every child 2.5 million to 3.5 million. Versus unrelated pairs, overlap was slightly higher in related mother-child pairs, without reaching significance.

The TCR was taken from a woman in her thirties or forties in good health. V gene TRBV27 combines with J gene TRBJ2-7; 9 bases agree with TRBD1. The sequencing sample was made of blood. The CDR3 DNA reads TGTGCCAGCAGTTTATCGGGGACAGGGTTTAGAATGACCTACGAGCAGTACTTC. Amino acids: CASSLSGTGFRMTYEQYF.